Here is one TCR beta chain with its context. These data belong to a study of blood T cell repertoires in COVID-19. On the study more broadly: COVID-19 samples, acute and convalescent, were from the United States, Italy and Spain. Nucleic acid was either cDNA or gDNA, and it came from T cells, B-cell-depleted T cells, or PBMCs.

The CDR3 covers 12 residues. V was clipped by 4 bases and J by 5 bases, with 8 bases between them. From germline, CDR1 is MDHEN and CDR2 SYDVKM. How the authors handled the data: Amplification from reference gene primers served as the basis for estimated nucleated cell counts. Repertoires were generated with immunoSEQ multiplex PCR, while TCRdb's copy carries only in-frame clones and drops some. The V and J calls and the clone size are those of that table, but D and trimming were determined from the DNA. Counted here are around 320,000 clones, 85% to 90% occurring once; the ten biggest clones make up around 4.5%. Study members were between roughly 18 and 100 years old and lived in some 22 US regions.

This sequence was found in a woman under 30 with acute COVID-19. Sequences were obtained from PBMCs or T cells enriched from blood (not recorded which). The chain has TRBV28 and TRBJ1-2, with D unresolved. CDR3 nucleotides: TGTGCCAGCAGTTCCCCGGGGTATGGCTACACCTTC. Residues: CASSSPGYGYTF.